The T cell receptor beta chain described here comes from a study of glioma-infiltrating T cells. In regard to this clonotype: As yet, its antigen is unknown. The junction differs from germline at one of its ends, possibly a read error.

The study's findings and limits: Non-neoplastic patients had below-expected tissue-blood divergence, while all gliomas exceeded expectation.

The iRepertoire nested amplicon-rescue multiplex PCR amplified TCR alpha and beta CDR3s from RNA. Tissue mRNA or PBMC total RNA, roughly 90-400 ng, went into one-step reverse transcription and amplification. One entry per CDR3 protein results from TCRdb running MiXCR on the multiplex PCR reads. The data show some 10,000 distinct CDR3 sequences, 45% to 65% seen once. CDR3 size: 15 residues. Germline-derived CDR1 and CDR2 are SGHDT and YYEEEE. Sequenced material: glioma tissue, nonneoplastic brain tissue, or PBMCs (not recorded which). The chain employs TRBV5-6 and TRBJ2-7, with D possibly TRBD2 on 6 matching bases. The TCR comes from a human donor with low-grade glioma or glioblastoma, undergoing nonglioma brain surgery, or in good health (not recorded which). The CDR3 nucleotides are TGTGCCAGCATCTTGGCCGGGACTCCGGCCTACGAGCTGTACTTC. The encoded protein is CASILAGTPAYELYF.